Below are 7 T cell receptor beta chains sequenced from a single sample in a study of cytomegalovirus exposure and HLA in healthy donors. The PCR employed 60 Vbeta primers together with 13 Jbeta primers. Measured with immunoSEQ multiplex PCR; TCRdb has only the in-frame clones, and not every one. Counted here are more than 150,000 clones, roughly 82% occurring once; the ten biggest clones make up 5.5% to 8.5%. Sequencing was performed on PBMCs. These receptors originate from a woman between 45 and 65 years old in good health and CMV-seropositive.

This chain's CDR3 is CASSIVHPQYGYTF. As DNA, the CDR3 is TGTGCCAGTAGTATAGTTCATCCCCAATATGGCTACACCTTC. V and J are TRBV19 and TRBJ1-2, with D unresolved. The CDR3 is 14 residues long. Germline values: CDR1 LNHDA, CDR2 SQIVND (reference sequence). Trimming cost V 1 base and J 5 bases, with 11 bases left between them.

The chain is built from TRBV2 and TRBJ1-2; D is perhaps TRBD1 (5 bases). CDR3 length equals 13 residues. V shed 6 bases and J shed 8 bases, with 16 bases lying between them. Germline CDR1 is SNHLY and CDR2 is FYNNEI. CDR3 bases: TGTGCCAGCAGAGGGGACTTTGCAGAAGGCTACACCTTC. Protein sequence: CASRGDFAEGYTF. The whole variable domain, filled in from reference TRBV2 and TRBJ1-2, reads EPEVTQTPSHQVTQMGQEVILRCVPISNHLYFYWYRQILGQKVEFLVSFYNNEISEKSEIFDDQFSVERPDGSNFTLKIRSTKLEDSAMYFCASRGDFAEGYTFGSGTRLTVV.

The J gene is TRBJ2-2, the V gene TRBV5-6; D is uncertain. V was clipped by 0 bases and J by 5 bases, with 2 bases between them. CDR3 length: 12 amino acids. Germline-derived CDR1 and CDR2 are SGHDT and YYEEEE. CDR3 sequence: CASSLATGELFF. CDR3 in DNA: TGTGCCAGCAGCTTGGCAACCGGGGAGCTGTTTTTT.

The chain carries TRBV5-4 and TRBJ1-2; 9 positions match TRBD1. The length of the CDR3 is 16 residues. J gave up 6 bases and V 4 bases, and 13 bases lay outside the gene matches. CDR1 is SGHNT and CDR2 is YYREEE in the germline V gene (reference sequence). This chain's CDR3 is CASSLGIDRGDDGYTF. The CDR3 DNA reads TGTGCCAGCAGCCTGGGGATAGACAGGGGGGACGATGGCTACACCTTC.

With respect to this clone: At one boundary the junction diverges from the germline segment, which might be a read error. CDR3 in DNA: TGTGCCGGCAGCTCCCTGGGACAGGGAGAGACCCAGTACTTC. Its translation is CAGSSLGQGETQYF. The chain combines TRBV7-9 with TRBJ2-5; 9 bases are shared with TRBD1. The CDR3 extends over 14 amino acids. The germline V gene encodes CDR1 SEHNR and CDR2 FQNEAQ (reference sequence).

CDR3 coding DNA: TGTGCCAGCAGCTTAATAGGTACGACTTCGAATGAAAAACTGTTTTTT. Translating gives CASSLIGTTSNEKLFF. V gene TRBV7-9 combines with J gene TRBJ1-4, with D unclear. The length of the CDR3 is 16 residues. Germline-derived CDR1 and CDR2 are SEHNR and FQNEAQ (reference sequence). V was cut by 2 bases and J by 5 bases, with 15 bases left in between. Supplemented by reference TRBV7-9 and TRBJ1-4, the full variable domain reads DTGVSQNPRHKITKRGQNVTFRCDPISEHNRLYWYRQTLGQGPEFLTYFQNEAQLEKSRLLSDRFSAERPKGSFSTLEIQRTEQGDSAMYLCASSLIGTTSNEKLFFGSGTQLSVL.

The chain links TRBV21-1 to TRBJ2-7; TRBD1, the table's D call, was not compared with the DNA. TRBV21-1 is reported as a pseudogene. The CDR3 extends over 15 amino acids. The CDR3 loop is CASSSRGTGLYEQYF. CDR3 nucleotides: TGTGCCAGCAGCTCCCGAGGGACAGGGCTTTACGAGCAGTACTTC.